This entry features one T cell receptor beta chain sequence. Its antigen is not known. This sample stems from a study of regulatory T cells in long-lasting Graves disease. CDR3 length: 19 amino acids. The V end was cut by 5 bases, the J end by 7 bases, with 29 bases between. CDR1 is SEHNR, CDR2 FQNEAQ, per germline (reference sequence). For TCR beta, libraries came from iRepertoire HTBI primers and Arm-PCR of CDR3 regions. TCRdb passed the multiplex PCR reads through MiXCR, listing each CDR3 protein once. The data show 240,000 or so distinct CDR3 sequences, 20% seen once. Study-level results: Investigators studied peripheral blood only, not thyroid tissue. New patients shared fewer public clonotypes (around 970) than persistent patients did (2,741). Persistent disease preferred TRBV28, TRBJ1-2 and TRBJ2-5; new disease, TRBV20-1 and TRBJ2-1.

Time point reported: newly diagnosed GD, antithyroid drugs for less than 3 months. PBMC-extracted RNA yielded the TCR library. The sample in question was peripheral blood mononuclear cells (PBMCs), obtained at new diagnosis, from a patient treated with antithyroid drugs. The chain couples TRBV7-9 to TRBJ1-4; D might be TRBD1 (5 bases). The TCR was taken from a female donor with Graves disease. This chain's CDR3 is CASSPRRRSDRGGGEKLFF. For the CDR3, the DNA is TGTGCCAGCAGCCCCCGCCGACGCTCAGACCGCGGTGGGGGTGAAAAACTGTTTTTT. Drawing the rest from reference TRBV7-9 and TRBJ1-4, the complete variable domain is DTGVSQNPRHKITKRGQNVTFRCDPISEHNRLYWYRQTLGQGPEFLTYFQNEAQLEKSRLLSDRFSAERPKGSFSTLEIQRTEQGDSAMYLCASSPRRRSDRGGGEKLFFGSGTQLSVL.